Detailed here is one T cell receptor beta chain. Other nucleotide sequences in the sample specify the same CDR3. Germline assignment: CDR1 LNHDA and CDR2 SQIVND (reference sequence). Losses at the gene ends were 5 bases for V and 2 bases for J; bases not matched to a gene: 7. The CDR3 contains 15 residues. Method: immunoSEQ multiplex PCR; TCRdb's copy keeps in-frame clones and lacks some. The table lists more than 400,000 clones, about 85% of them singletons. The data stem from a study of shared clonotypes between healthy human individuals. The V call is TRBV19, the J call TRBJ2-7; 9 bases align to TRBD1. The clonotype comes from a woman aged 40 to 50 in good health. Some clones in this sample may be carry-over from other donors' samples. The sample comprised PBMCs. CDR3 sequence reads: CASSSRTGAPYEQYF. The CDR3, as DNA: TGTGCCAGTAGTTCCCGGACAGGGGCCCCCTACGAGCAGTACTTC. The full variable domain, its missing parts supplied by reference TRBV19 and TRBJ2-7, is DGGITQSPKYLFRKEGQNVTLSCEQNLNHDAMYWYRQDPGQGLRLIYYSQIVNDFQKGDIAEGYSVSREKKESFPLTVTSAQKNPTAFYLCASSSRTGAPYEQYFGPGTRLTVT.